This section outlines one T cell receptor (beta chain) sequence together with its context. The antigen is undetermined. These data are taken from a study of blood T cells in healthy people across ages. Study-wide points: TCR beta diversity was tightly associated with the proportion of naive T cells.

Every sample yielded at least 6.5 million isolated PBMCs. The V gene's germline CDR1 is DFQATT and CDR2 SNEGSKA (reference sequence). CDR3 length: 14 residues. V lost 3 bases and J lost 10, with 21 bases in between. A second PCR, run for roughly 7 to 11 cycles, used a sample-barcoded 5' primer plus a J-beta primer mix. MiXCR, applied by TCRdb to the 5' RACE reads, yields one record per CDR3 protein. This table has 1,800,000 or so distinct CDR3 sequences, around 40% appearing once. Sequencing was performed on blood. The chain links TRBV20-1 to TRBJ1-2; TRBD1 might be the D (5 bases). This receptor was identified in a human donor in good health. CDR3 region: CSARRRDPASDYTF. For the CDR3, the DNA is TGCAGTGCTAGGCGGCGGGACCCAGCATCGGACTACACCTTC.